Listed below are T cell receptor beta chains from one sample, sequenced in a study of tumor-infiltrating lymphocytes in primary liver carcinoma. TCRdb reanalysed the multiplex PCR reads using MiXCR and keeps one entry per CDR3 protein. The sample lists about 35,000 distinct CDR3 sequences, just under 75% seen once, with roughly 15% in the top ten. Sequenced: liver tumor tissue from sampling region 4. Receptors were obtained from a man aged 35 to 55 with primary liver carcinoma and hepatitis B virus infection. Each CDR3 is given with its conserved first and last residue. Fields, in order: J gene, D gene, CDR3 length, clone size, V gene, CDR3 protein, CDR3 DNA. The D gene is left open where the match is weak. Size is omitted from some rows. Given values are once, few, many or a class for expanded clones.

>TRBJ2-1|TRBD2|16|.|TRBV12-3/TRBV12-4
CASSLYVLAGDNEQLF
TGTGCCAGTAGTTTATATGTGCTAGCGGGTGACAATGAGCAGCTCTTC
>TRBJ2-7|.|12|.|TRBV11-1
CASTPDSYEHYF
TGTGCCAGCACCCCAGACAGCTACGAACACTACTTC
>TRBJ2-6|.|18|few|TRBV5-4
CASSWGGQHGSWANVLTF
TGTGCCAGCAGCTGGGGGGGACAGCATGGATCCTGGGCCAACGTCCTGACTTTC
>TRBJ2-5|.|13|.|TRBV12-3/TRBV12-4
CAISRSGSETQYF
TGTGCCATCAGCCGGAGCGGGTCAGAGACCCAGTACTTC
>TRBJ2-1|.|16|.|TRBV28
CASSKTGTSSYNEQFF
TGTGCCAGCAGTAAAACCGGGACAAGTTCCTACAATGAGCAGTTCTTC
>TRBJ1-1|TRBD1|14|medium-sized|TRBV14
CASRPTGVNTEAFF
TGTGCCAGCAGGCCCACAGGGGTGAACACTGAAGCTTTCTTT
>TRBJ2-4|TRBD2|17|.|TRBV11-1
CVSSFPGISGTKNIHYF
TGTGTCAGCAGCTTTCCCGGGATTAGCGGGACCAAAAACATCCACTACTTC
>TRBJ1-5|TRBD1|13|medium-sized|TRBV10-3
CATTGTDQAPQHF
TGTGCCACGACCGGGACAGACCAGGCGCCCCAGCATTTT
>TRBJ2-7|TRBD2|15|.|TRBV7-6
CASSLQAGTGYEQYF
TGTGCCAGCAGCTTACAAGCGGGGACCGGCTACGAGCAGTACTTC
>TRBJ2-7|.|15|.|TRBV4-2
CVSRQDKWSGYEQYF
TGTGTCAGCAGACAAGATAAGTGGAGCGGCTACGAGCAGTACTTC
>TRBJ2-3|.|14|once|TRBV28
CASSKTVLTETQYF
TGTGCCAGCTCTAAGACAGTGTTGACAGAAACGCAGTATTTT
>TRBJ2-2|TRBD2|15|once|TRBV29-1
CSVGTSGANTGKQFF
TGCAGCGTTGGGACTAGCGGGGCGAACACCGGGAAGCAGTTTTTT
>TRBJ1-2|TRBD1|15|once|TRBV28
CANRSLGQLRNGYTF
TGTGCCAACAGGTCTCTGGGACAGTTGAGAAATGGCTACACCTTC
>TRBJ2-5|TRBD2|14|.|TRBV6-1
CASSQGLVLDTHYF
TGTGCCAGCAGTCAGGGACTAGTTCTAGACACCCATTACTTC
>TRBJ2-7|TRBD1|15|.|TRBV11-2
CSSSLRWTGENEQYF
TGTTCCAGCAGCTTACGATGGACAGGTGAAAACGAACAGTACTTC
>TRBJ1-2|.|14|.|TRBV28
CASKVVGTDYDYTF
TGTGCCAGCAAGGTTGTCGGAACCGACTATGACTACACTTTC
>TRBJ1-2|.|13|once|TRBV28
CASLPTDSYGYTF
TGTGCCAGCTTACCGACCGACAGCTATGGCTACACCTTC
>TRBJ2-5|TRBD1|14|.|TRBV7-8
CASNRDRGIGTQYF
TGTGCCAGCAACAGGGACAGGGGCATTGGGACCCAGTACTTC
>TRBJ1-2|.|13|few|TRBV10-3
CAISKSIGYGYIF
TGTGCCATCAGTAAGTCTATAGGCTATGGCTACATCTTC
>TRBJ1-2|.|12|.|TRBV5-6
CASSSEKCGYTF
TGTGCCAGCAGCTCCGAGAAATGTGGCTACACCTTC
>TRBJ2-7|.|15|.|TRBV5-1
CASRPGGGSPCEQYF
TGCGCCAGCAGACCCGGAGGGGGGAGTCCCTGCGAGCAGTACTTC
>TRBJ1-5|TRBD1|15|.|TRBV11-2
CASSYGTGVNQPRHF
TGTGCCAGCAGCTACGGGACAGGGGTAAATCAGCCCCGGCATTTT
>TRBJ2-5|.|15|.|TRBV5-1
CASSLAGTTEEAHYF
TGCGCCAGCAGCTTGGCCGGGACAACCGAAGAGGCCCACTACTTC
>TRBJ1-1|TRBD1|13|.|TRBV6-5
CAITRTGETEAFF
TGTGCCATCACTAGGACAGGGGAAACAGAAGCATTCTTT
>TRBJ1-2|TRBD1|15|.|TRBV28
CASSFGQGARYGYTF
TGTGCCAGCAGTTTCGGACAGGGGGCTAGATATGGCTACACCTTC
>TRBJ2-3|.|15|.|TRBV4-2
CASSQDHGYTDTQYF
TGTGCTAGTAGCCAAGATCACGGGTACACAGATACGCAGTATTTT